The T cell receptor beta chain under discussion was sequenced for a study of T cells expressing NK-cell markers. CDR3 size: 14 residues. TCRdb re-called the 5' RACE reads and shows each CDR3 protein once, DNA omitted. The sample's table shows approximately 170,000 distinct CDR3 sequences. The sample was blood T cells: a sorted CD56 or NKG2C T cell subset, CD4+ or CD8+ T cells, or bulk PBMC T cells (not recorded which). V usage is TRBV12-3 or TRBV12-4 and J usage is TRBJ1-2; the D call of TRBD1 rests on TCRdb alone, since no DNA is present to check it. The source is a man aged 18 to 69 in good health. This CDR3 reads CASRPPGTSYGYTF.